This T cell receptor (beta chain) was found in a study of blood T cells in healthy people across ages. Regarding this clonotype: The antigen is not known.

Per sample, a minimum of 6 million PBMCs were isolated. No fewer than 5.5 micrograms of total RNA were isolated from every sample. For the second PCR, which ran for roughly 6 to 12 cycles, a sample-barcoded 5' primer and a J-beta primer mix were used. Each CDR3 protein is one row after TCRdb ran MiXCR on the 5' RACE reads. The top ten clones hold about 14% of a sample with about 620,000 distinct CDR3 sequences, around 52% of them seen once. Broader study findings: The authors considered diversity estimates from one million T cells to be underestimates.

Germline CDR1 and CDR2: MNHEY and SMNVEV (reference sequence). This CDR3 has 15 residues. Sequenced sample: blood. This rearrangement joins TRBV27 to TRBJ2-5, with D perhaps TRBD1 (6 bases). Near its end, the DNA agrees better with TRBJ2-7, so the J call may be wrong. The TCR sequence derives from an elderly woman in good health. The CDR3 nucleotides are TGTGCCAGCAGCCCTCCACAGGGATCTTTCTACGAGCAGTACTTC. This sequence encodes CASSPPQGSFYEQYF.